Presented here are 14 T cell receptor beta chains from one specimen sequenced in a study of cytomegalovirus exposure and HLA in healthy donors. Use of 60 Vbeta and 13 Jbeta primers characterized the PCR. Only in-frame clones appear in the TCRdb table, and some are missing; sequencing was by immunoSEQ multiplex PCR. The sample consists of about 99,000 clones, over 75% of them appearing once. Sequences were obtained from PBMCs. Source of these receptors: a man between 40 and 49 years old in good health and CMV-seronegative.

V and J are TRBV7-8 and TRBJ1-5, with a tentative D call TRBD1 (6 bases). Germline V gene sequence: CDR1 SGHVS, CDR2 FQNEAQ. Trimming took 5 bases from V and 3 from J, leaving 20 bases between them. The CDR3 runs 17 residues. The CDR3 DNA is TGTGCCAGCAGCCTCCAAATCCAGACAGGCCCCAATCAGCCCCAGCATTTT. Translated: CASSLQIQTGPNQPQHF.

This sequence joins TRBV7-9 and TRBJ1-1; perhaps TRBD1 as D (6 bases). Trimming took off 1 base at V and 4 bases at J, with 13 bases between the two ends. Germline V lookup: CDR1 SEHNR, CDR2 FQNEAQ (reference sequence). The CDR3 contains 15 residues. CDR3 residues: CASSLGTVSRTEAFF. CDR3 DNA: TGTGCCAGCAGCTTAGGGACAGTTTCACGCACTGAAGCTTTCTTT. The whole variable domain, remainder taken from reference TRBV7-9 and TRBJ1-1, is DTGVSQNPRHKITKRGQNVTFRCDPISEHNRLYWYRQTLGQGPEFLTYFQNEAQLEKSRLLSDRFSAERPKGSFSTLEIQRTEQGDSAMYLCASSLGTVSRTEAFFGQGTRLTVV.

This sequence joins TRBV6-5 and TRBJ1-6, with TRBD1 as a possible D gene (5 bases). The length of the CDR3 is 15 residues. The ends were cut back, 7 bases at V and 2 bases at J, with 12 bases in the middle. Germline values: CDR1 MNHEY, CDR2 SVGAGI. CDR3 protein: CASTTDNPYNSPLHF. CDR3 nucleotides: TGTGCCAGCACCACGGACAATCCCTATAATTCACCCCTCCACTTT.

The chain combines TRBV29-1 with TRBJ2-7; D perhaps matches TRBD2 (5 bases). This CDR3 comprises 14 residues. Germline loops: CDR1 SQVTM, CDR2 ANQGSEA. Trimming stripped 3 bases from V and 3 bases from J, with 15 bases between. The CDR3 DNA follows: TGCAGCGTTGAGGTGGTAGGCAGCGGCTACGAGCAGTACTTC. Protein: CSVEVVGSGYEQYF.

The chain uses TRBV25-1 and TRBJ2-3, with 8 bases that match TRBD1. V dropped 2 bases and J dropped 3; count of bases not matched to a gene: 7. Germline V gene data show CDR1 as MGHDK and CDR2 as SYGVNS. This CDR3 spans 16 amino acids. The CDR3 sequence is CASSEPGTGATDTQYF. Written as DNA, the CDR3 is TGTGCCAGCAGTGAACCCGGGACAGGAGCTACAGATACGCAGTATTTT.

With regard to this clone: This same CDR3 is encoded by further DNA sequences in the sample. The rearrangement links TRBV10-2 to TRBJ2-3, with a weak D call TRBD2 (6 bases). Germline V CDR1 and CDR2: WSHSY, SAAADI. The CDR3 is 16 amino acids. Between the trimmed V and J ends, which lost 9 bases and 2 bases, there was a span of 21 bases. The CDR3 protein is CASRPAVGGNTDTQYF. In DNA, the CDR3 is TGCGCCAGTAGGCCCGCGGTAGGAGGGAACACAGATACGCAGTATTTT.

The chain employs TRBV14 and TRBJ2-1; TRBD2 matches 8 bases. This CDR3 region has 13 residues. After removal of 0 bases from V and 10 bases from J, the junction contained 2 bases not matched to a gene. Germline CDR1 is SGHDN and CDR2 is FVKESK. The CDR3 loop is CASSQEVAGEQFF. The DNA for the CDR3 is TGTGCCAGCAGCCAAGAGGTAGCGGGAGAGCAGTTCTTC.

V is TRBV5-1 and J is TRBJ2-7; D is uncertain. The length of the CDR3 is 13 residues. The ends were cut back, 1 base at V and 3 bases at J, with 8 bases in the middle. Germline CDR1 SGHRS, CDR2 YFSETQ. For the CDR3, the DNA is TGCGCCAGCAGCTTGAGGTCGGGCTACGAGCAGTACTTC. Its protein product is CASSLRSGYEQYF. Looking up the rest from reference TRBV5-1 and TRBJ2-7 gives the full variable domain: KAGVTQTPRYLIKTRGQQVTLSCSPISGHRSVSWYQQTPGQGLQFLFEYFSETQRNKGNFPGRFSGRQFSNSRSEMNVSTLELGDSALYLCASSLRSGYEQYFGPGTRLTVT.

The chain links TRBV10-1 to TRBJ2-3; maybe TRBD2 (7 bases). The germline V gene encodes CDR1 WNHNN and CDR2 SYGVQD (reference sequence). With 2 bases removed from V and 4 bases from J, the gap between germline ends came to 10 bases. The CDR3 consists of 14 residues. The chain's CDR3 is CASSERGRADTQYF. CDR3 coding DNA: TGCGCCAGCAGTGAGAGGGGGAGGGCAGATACGCAGTATTTT.

This clone was observed a few times. The chain uses TRBV7-8 and TRBJ2-1; D possibly corresponds to TRBD2 (7 bases). CDR1 SGHVS and CDR2 FQNEAQ come from the germline V gene. CDR3 length equals 13 residues. Trimming stripped 3 bases from V and 8 bases from J, with 11 bases between. The CDR3 DNA reads TGTGCCAGCAGCTTGGCGGGGGCGGATGAGCAGTTCTTC. Its protein product is CASSLAGADEQFF.

This clone was counted a few times. V and J are TRBV6-1 and TRBJ1-5; perhaps TRBD1 as D (5 bases). Germline values: CDR1 MNHNS, CDR2 SASEGT. Trimming left V 1 base short and J 5 bases short, with 9 bases between. The CDR3 runs 14 residues. The DNA for the CDR3 is TGTGCCAGCAGTGAAGGGCAGGGTCATCAGCCCCAGCATTTT. Protein sequence: CASSEGQGHQPQHF.

This chain joins TRBV7-7 and TRBJ2-2, with TRBD1 identical over 7 bases. The CDR3 contains 16 residues. J lost 5 bases, V lost 5 bases, and 11 bases had no gene match. Per the germline V gene, CDR1 is SSHAT and CDR2 is FNYEAQ (reference sequence). CDR3 DNA sequence: TGTGCCAGCAGCCCCAATACAGGGGTTGGTACCGGGGAGCTGTTTTTT. Its protein is CASSPNTGVGTGELFF.

This clone has only a few counts. The sample has other DNA sequences that encode this CDR3 too. The rearrangement uses TRBV5-1 and TRBJ1-1; no definite D call. Germline CDR1 is SGHRS and CDR2 is YFSETQ. Trimming took off 0 bases at V and 1 base at J, with 4 bases between the two ends. This CDR3 comprises 13 residues. CDR3 bases: TGCGCCAGCAGCTTGGATCGGAACACTGAAGCTTTCTTT. This sequence encodes CASSLDRNTEAFF. The full variable domain, its missing parts supplied by reference TRBV5-1 and TRBJ1-1, is KAGVTQTPRYLIKTRGQQVTLSCSPISGHRSVSWYQQTPGQGLQFLFEYFSETQRNKGNFPGRFSGRQFSNSRSEMNVSTLELGDSALYLCASSLDRNTEAFFGQGTRLTVV.

The gene calls are TRBV10-3 and TRBJ2-1, with D perhaps matching TRBD2 (6 bases). V lost 8 bases and J lost 7, with 15 bases in between. Per the germline V gene, CDR1 is ENHRY and CDR2 is SYGVKD. This CDR3 contains 13 residues. The CDR3 loop reads CAIHWDSGNEQFF. CDR3 bases: TGTGCCATCCATTGGGACTCAGGGAATGAGCAGTTCTTC.